This TCR beta chain was obtained from a study of T cells in narcolepsy. Produced via immunoSEQ multiplex PCR; TCRdb's table is partial and in-frame only. The data contain about 22,000 clones, around 81% of them singletons. CDR1 MDHEN and CDR2 SYDVKM come from the germline V gene. V dropped 3 bases and J dropped 12 bases, with 21 bases sitting between them. The CDR3 is made up of 15 amino acids. This clonotype originated in a human donor in good health. The material sequenced was memory (CD45RA-) CD4+ T cells from blood. The chain joins TRBV28 to TRBJ2-1; a weak D match, TRBD1 (5 bases). The CDR3: CASSLGGAGPVGQFF. CDR3 coding DNA: TGTGCCAGCAGTTTGGGTGGGGCAGGGCCTGTGGGGCAGTTCTTC.